A single sample is the source of the 28 T cell receptor beta chains below, sequenced in a study of T cells after yellow fever vaccination. TCRdb itself ran the 5' RACE reads through MiXCR, one entry per CDR3 protein. This sample has under 300,000 distinct CDR3 sequences, with around 7% found just once. Sequenced material: CD4+ T cells sorted from PBMCs, taken 15 days after the yellow fever booster vaccination. These receptors were taken from a man aged 25-45 years who received the YFV17D yellow fever vaccine.

This clonotype was recorded a few times. The V call is TRBV7-6, the J call TRBJ2-3; 9 nucleotides match TRBD2. Germline trimming cut 5 bases from V and 0 bases from J; bases unmatched to any gene: 15. Germline values: CDR1 SGHVS, CDR2 FNYEAQ. This CDR3 contains 19 residues. This chain's CDR3 is CASSPPRQGLAASTDTQYF. The CDR3 nucleotides read TGTGCCAGCAGCCCCCCCAGACAGGGACTAGCAGCCAGCACAGATACGCAGTATTTT.

The chain has TRBV11-1 and TRBJ2-7; 7 nucleotides align to TRBD2. V shed 5 bases and J 5 bases; nucleotides not matched to a gene: 9. The CDR3 covers 14 residues. Germline V gene data show CDR1 as SGHAT and CDR2 as FQDESV (reference sequence). CDR3 protein: CASSDGLDPDEQYF. The DNA for the CDR3 is TGTGCCAGCAGCGATGGACTAGATCCGGACGAGCAGTACTTC.

This clonotype was seen more than once but under ten times. The CDR3 nucleotides read TGCAGCGTTCTACAGGGTTATGGCTACACCTTC. It yields the protein CSVLQGYGYTF. The chain recombines TRBV29-1 with TRBJ1-2, with a possible D match to TRBD1 (6 bases). Deletions cut 5 bases from V and 5 bases from J, with 9 bases between. CDR3 length: 11 amino acids. The germline V gene has CDR1 SQVTM and CDR2 ANQGSEA. Variable domain in full (rest from reference TRBV29-1 and TRBJ1-2): SAVISQKPSRDICQRGTSLTIQCQVDSQVTMMFWYRQQPGQSLTLIATANQGSEATYESGFVIDKFPISRPNLTFSTLTVSNMSPEDSSIYLCSVLQGYGYTFGSGTRLTVV.

This clonotype was recorded a few times. The chain couples TRBV20-1 to TRBJ2-1; tentative D call: TRBD2 (5 bases). The V end was cut by 5 bases, the J end by 4 bases, with 15 bases between. The V gene's germline CDR1 is DFQATT and CDR2 SNEGSKA (reference sequence). The CDR3 contains 14 residues. The CDR3 DNA is TGCAGTGCTCCGCTAGCATTTGGTTACAATGAGCAGTTCTTC. Translating it yields CSAPLAFGYNEQFF.

V and J are TRBV9 and TRBJ2-7, with 10 nucleotides matching TRBD2. J lost 4 bases, V lost 0 bases, and 4 bases had no gene match. Germline CDR1 reads SGDLS; CDR2 reads YYNGEE. The length of the CDR3 is 15 residues. The CDR3 sequence: CASSVGPAGGYEQYF. The CDR3 region has the DNA TGTGCCAGCAGCGTAGGACCAGCGGGAGGGTACGAGCAGTACTTC. Full variable domain (rest looked up from reference TRBV9 and TRBJ2-7): DSGVTQTPKHLITATGQRVTLRCSPRSGDLSVYWYQQSLDQGLQFLIQYYNGEERAKGNILERFSAQQFPDLHSELNLSSLELGDSALYFCASSVGPAGGYEQYFGPGTRLTVT.

This clonotype has more than one count but fewer than ten. The rearrangement links TRBV21-1 to TRBJ1-2; the table gives TRBD1 as D, unverified against the DNA. TRBV21-1 represents a pseudogene. CDR3 length equals 14 residues. The CDR3 reads CASSRGKGSYGYTF. As DNA, the CDR3 is TGTGCCAGCAGCCGAGGGAAGGGGTCCTATGGCTACACCTTC.

This clonotype occurred a few times. The rearrangement uses TRBV7-7 and TRBJ2-5, with 7 bases lining up with TRBD1. CDR1 is SSHAT, CDR2 FNYEAQ, per germline (reference sequence). The CDR3 has 19 amino acids. Trimming at V came to 6 bases and at J to 0 bases, leaving 19 bases not matched to a gene. The CDR3 DNA is TGTGCCAGCAGGGAAATCGGGACAGAGATCAGGGTGTACCAAGAGACCCAGTACTTC. Translation: CASREIGTEIRVYQETQYF.

This clonotype was picked up a small number of times. The chain carries TRBV20-1 and TRBJ2-5; the match to TRBD2 covers 9 bases. Losses at the gene ends were 0 bases for V and 5 bases for J; bases not matched to a gene: 13. The CDR3 has 17 residues. From germline, CDR1 is DFQATT and CDR2 SNEGSKA (reference sequence). In DNA form, the CDR3 reads TGCAGTGCTAGAGATTCGCGTGGCGGGAGGGCCTGGGAGACCCAGTACTTC. Its protein is CSARDSRGGRAWETQYF.

In this sample, this clonotype turned up a few times. V and J are TRBV5-1 and TRBJ2-3; D gene uncertain. Germline assignment: CDR1 SGHRS and CDR2 YFSETQ. The V end lost 0 bases, the J end lost 3 bases, and 11 bases lay between the germline ends. The CDR3 contains 15 residues. The CDR3 DNA follows: TGCGCCAGCAGCTTGGTTTCGGGCCAAACAGATACGCAGTATTTT. The encoded protein is CASSLVSGQTDTQYF.

V usage is TRBV20-1 and J usage is TRBJ2-7; TRBD2 aligns across 11 bases. The CDR3 is made up of 12 amino acids. Germline values: CDR1 DFQATT, CDR2 SNEGSKA (reference sequence). DNA of the CDR3: TGCAGCGGTACTAGCGGGAGTTACGAGCAGTACTTC. It translates to CSGTSGSYEQYF.

Ten or more counts support this clonotype. The chain uses TRBV7-2 and TRBJ1-3; D ambiguous. CDR1 is SGHTA and CDR2 is FQGNSA in the germline V gene. This CDR3 region has 14 residues. Trimming stripped 4 bases from V and 0 bases from J, with 7 bases between. CDR3 in amino acids: CASSSRVSGNTIYF. The DNA of the CDR3 is TGTGCCAGCAGCTCACGGGTCTCTGGAAACACCATATATTTT. Drawing the rest from reference TRBV7-2 and TRBJ1-3, the complete variable domain is GAGVSQSPSNKVTEKGKDVELRCDPISGHTALYWYRQSLGQGLEFLIYFQGNSAPDKSGLPSDRFSAERTGGSVSTLTIQRTQQEDSAVYLCASSSRVSGNTIYFGEGSWLTVV.

In this sample, this clonotype turned up a few times. This chain joins TRBV6-1 and TRBJ1-1; tentative D call: TRBD1 (5 bases). Germline assignment: CDR1 MNHNS and CDR2 SASEGT. V was shortened by 7 bases and J by 1 base, with 16 bases between the two germline ends. This CDR3 comprises 15 residues. Here the CDR3 reads CASIKQARRNTEAFF. CDR3 nucleotides: TGTGCCAGCATCAAACAGGCGCGCCGGAACACTGAAGCTTTCTTT.

The table lists this clonotype with a few counts. The rearrangement links TRBV7-6 to TRBJ2-5, with D possibly matching TRBD1 (5 bases). The CDR3 covers 14 residues. With 1 base removed from V and 4 bases from J, the gap between germline ends came to 10 bases. CDR1 is SGHVS, CDR2 FNYEAQ, per germline. Here the CDR3 reads CASSLDPGPETQYF. The CDR3 DNA follows: TGTGCCAGCAGCTTAGACCCAGGGCCAGAGACCCAGTACTTC.

This clonotype was counted ten times or more. The chain joins TRBV12-3 or TRBV12-4 to TRBJ2-1, with 7 bases aligning to TRBD2. Unmatched junction bases numbered 7, after V lost 1 base and J lost 10 bases. The CDR3 has 14 amino acids. The CDR3 reads CASSLGGSASEQFF. In DNA form, the CDR3 reads TGTGCCAGCAGTTTAGGCGGGAGTGCATCGGAGCAGTTCTTC.

This clonotype has only a few counts. The chain recombines TRBV9 with TRBJ2-5; no reliable D call. Trimming cost V 2 bases and J 3 bases, with 8 bases left between them. Germline CDR1 is SGDLS and CDR2 is YYNGEE. The CDR3 has 13 amino acids. CDR3 sequence (DNA): TGTGCCAGCAGCGTCCAAGCCAAAGAGACCCAGTACTTC. Amino acids: CASSVQAKETQYF. The full variable domain, with the rest looked up from reference TRBV9 and TRBJ2-5, is DSGVTQTPKHLITATGQRVTLRCSPRSGDLSVYWYQQSLDQGLQFLIQYYNGEERAKGNILERFSAQQFPDLHSELNLSSLELGDSALYFCASSVQAKETQYFGPGTRLLVL.

This clonotype came up a few times. This sequence joins TRBV5-4 and TRBJ2-5; D perhaps matches TRBD1 (7 bases). The CDR3 is 20 amino acids. CDR1 is SGHNT, CDR2 YYREEE, per germline (reference sequence). Deletions cut 0 bases from V and 2 bases from J, with 26 bases between. CDR3 region: CASSLVLARARGFRQETQYF. The CDR3 nucleotides are TGTGCCAGCAGCTTGGTCCTAGCGCGGGCCAGGGGGTTCCGGCAAGAGACCCAGTACTTC.

This clonotype occurred a few times. V usage is TRBV7-2 and J usage is TRBJ2-3; TRBD2 might be the D (5 bases). V lost 3 bases to trimming and J lost 11 bases, with 12 bases between them. The germline gives CDR1 SGHTA, CDR2 FQGNSA. This CDR3 has 12 residues. CDR3 coding DNA: TGTGCCAGCAGCTTTAGCGCCCCCCAGCAGTATTTT. Translating it yields CASSFSAPQQYF.

This clonotype was counted only a few times. This chain joins TRBV19 and TRBJ2-1, with 7 positions matching TRBD1. CDR3 length: 15 residues. The germline CDR1 and CDR2 sequences are LNHDA and SQIVND (reference sequence). Germline trimming cut 3 bases from V and 9 bases from J; bases unmatched to any gene: 11. The CDR3 region is CASSMGRGISGEQFF. Written as DNA, the CDR3 is TGTGCCAGTAGTATGGGCAGGGGGATTTCGGGTGAGCAGTTCTTC.

This clonotype occurred many times. The chain links TRBV18 to TRBJ2-1; D may be TRBD2 (5 bases). Trimming removed 2 bases from V and 0 bases from J, with 11 bases in between. The germline gives CDR1 KGHSH, CDR2 LQKENI. The CDR3 has 16 amino acids. The CDR3 is CASSPAGSSSYNEQFF. The CDR3 DNA sequence: TGTGCCAGCTCACCAGCGGGCTCTAGCTCCTACAATGAGCAGTTCTTC.

This clonotype was counted ten times or more. The chain uses TRBV7-2 and TRBJ1-2, with 8 bases lining up with TRBD1. The CDR3 is 13 amino acids. Germline V gene sequence: CDR1 SGHTA, CDR2 FQGNSA. V dropped 5 bases and J dropped 3; count of bases not matched to a gene: 2. This chain's CDR3 is CASSPDRDYGYTF. The CDR3 nucleotides read TGTGCCAGCAGCCCGGACAGGGACTATGGCTACACCTTC.

This clonotype has at least ten counts. This sequence joins TRBV20-1 and TRBJ2-3; D ambiguous. Germline V gene data show CDR1 as DFQATT and CDR2 as SNEGSKA (reference sequence). The CDR3 has 14 residues. Trimming left V 3 bases short and J 3 bases short, with 13 bases between. CDR3 loop: CSASGAVRTDTQYF. Written as DNA, the CDR3 is TGCAGTGCTAGTGGAGCCGTACGGACAGATACGCAGTATTTT.

This clonotype has just a few counts. V is TRBV10-3 and J is TRBJ2-7; D gene uncertain. The germline V gene has CDR1 ENHRY and CDR2 SYGVKD. The V end lost 3 bases, the J end lost 3 bases, and 6 bases lay between the germline ends. This CDR3 region has 12 residues. The CDR3 loop reads CAISEHSYEQYF. CDR3 sequence (DNA): TGTGCCATCAGTGAACACAGCTACGAGCAGTACTTC.

The rearrangement links TRBV4-3 to TRBJ2-1; 13 bases align to TRBD2. The CDR3 spans 20 residues. V trimming: 3 bases; J trimming: 7 bases; junction bases outside the gene matches: 18. The V gene's germline CDR1 is LGHNA and CDR2 YSLEER. CDR3 protein: CASSQFIHRPGLAGSNEQFF. Written as DNA, the CDR3 is TGCGCCAGCAGCCAGTTCATACATCGCCCGGGACTAGCGGGAAGTAATGAGCAGTTCTTC.

CDR3 nucleotides: TGTGCCAGCAGCTTAGTGCAGGGGGCTCGACGGGAGGTGGTTTACGAGCAGTACTTC. This codes for CASSLVQGARREVVYEQYF. The rearrangement uses TRBV7-8 and TRBJ2-7, with D perhaps matching TRBD1 (8 bases). CDR3 length equals 19 residues. Germline V gene lookup returns CDR1 SGHVS and CDR2 FQNEAQ. Trimming pared 1 base from V and 4 bases from J, leaving 26 bases between.

This chain links TRBV20-1 with TRBJ2-1, with a tentative D call TRBD1 (6 bases). This CDR3 region has 15 residues. The V end lost 5 bases, the J end lost 3 bases, and 17 bases lay between the germline ends. Germline V gene lookup returns CDR1 DFQATT and CDR2 SNEGSKA (reference sequence). For the CDR3, the DNA is TGCAGTGCTCCCCAAGGGGGAAATTTCTACAATGAGCAGTTCTTC. Amino acids: CSAPQGGNFYNEQFF.

The rearrangement joins TRBV20-1 to TRBJ1-5; D is ambiguous. The CDR3 runs 13 residues. The germline gives CDR1 DFQATT, CDR2 SNEGSKA (reference sequence). V lost 1 base and J 7 bases, leaving 11 bases between the germline ends. In DNA form, the CDR3 reads TGCAGTGCTAGAGTTGCCCGAGGGCAGCCCCAGCATTTT. It translates to CSARVARGQPQHF.

The chain couples TRBV10-3 to TRBJ2-1; TRBD2 aligns across 15 bases. V shed 8 bases and J 0 bases; nucleotides not matched to a gene: 11. The CDR3 runs 19 residues. Germline assignment: CDR1 ENHRY and CDR2 SYGVKD. Written as DNA, the CDR3 is TGTGCCATCGGGGGCTGGACTAGCGGGAGGGGAACCTCCTACAATGAGCAGTTCTTC. Protein product: CAIGGWTSGRGTSYNEQFF.

This clonotype was seen ten or more times. An end of the junction does not agree with germline; a read error may underlie this. The V gene is TRBV20-1, the J gene TRBJ2-2; D gene ambiguous. Germline V gives CDR1 DFQATT, CDR2 SNEGSKA (reference sequence). The CDR3 is 14 amino acids. The CDR3 DNA sequence: TGCAGTGCCAGAGCGTACGCGAACACCGGGGAGCTGTTTTTT. It encodes CSARAYANTGELFF.